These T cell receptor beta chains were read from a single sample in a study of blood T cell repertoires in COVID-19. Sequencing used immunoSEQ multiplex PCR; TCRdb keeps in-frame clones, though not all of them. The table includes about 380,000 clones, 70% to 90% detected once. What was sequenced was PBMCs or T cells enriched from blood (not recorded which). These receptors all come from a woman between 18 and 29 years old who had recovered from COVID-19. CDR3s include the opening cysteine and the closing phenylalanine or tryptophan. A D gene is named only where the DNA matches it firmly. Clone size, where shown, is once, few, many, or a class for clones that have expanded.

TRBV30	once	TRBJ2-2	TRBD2	CAWSLTSGGTGELFF	TGTGCCTGGAGTCTTACTAGCGGGGGTACCGGGGAGCTGTTTTTT
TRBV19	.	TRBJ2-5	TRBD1	CASSIGERDRVYQETQYF	TGTGCCAGTAGTATAGGGGAGCGGGACAGGGTGTACCAAGAGACCCAGTACTTC
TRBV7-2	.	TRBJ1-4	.	CASSLAHSEKLFF	TGTGCCAGCAGCTTAGCTCATTCCGAAAAACTGTTTTTT
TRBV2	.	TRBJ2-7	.	CASKIGGAYEQYF	TGTGCCAGCAAAATTGGCGGAGCCTACGAGCAGTACTTC
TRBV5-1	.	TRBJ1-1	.	CASSLGGANTEAFF	TGCGCCAGCAGCTTAGGGGGGGCGAACACTGAAGCTTTCTTT
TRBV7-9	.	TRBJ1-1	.	CASSSQGMNTEAFF	TGTGCCAGCAGCTCCCAGGGTATGAACACTGAAGCTTTCTTT
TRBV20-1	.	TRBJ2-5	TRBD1	CSASTGGSETQYF	TGCAGTGCTAGTACAGGGGGAAGTGAGACCCAGTACTTC
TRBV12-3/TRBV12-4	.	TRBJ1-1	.	CASSPTANTEAFF	TGTGCCAGTTCCCCGACAGCGAACACTGAAGCTTTCTTT
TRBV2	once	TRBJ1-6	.	CASREELLPLHF	TGTGCCAGCAGAGAGGAACTACTACCCCTCCACTTT
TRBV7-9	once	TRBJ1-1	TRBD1	CASSPQGAEYTEAFF	TGTGCCAGCAGCCCACAGGGGGCCGAGTATACTGAAGCTTTCTTT
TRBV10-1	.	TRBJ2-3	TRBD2	CASSESGRGADTQYF	TGCGCCAGCAGTGAGTCAGGGAGGGGAGCAGATACGCAGTATTTT
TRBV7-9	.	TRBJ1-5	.	CASSLATGGNQPQHF	TGTGCCAGCAGCTTAGCGACGGGAGGCAATCAGCCCCAGCATTTT
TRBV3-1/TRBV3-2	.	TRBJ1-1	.	CASSQRGINTEAFF	TGTGCCAGCAGCCAGCGGGGAATAAACACTGAAGCTTTCTTT
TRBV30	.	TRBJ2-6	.	CAWTTWDSLSGANVLTF	TGTGCCTGGACAACTTGGGACTCCCTCTCTGGGGCCAACGTCCTGACTTTC
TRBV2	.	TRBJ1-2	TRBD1	CASTSSRTGPNYGYTF	TGTGCCAGCACCTCATCCCGGACAGGACCCAACTATGGCTACACCTTC
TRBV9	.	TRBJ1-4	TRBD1	CASSVGVDRLREKLFF	TGTGCCAGCAGCGTAGGGGTGGACAGGTTGCGTGAAAAACTGTTTTTT